These 25 T cell receptor beta chains were all obtained from the same sample, sequenced in a study of T-cell reconstitution after alpha-beta-depleted transplantation in children. Unique molecular identifiers were built into the TCRbeta library. MiXCR, run by TCRdb on the PCR reads, gives a single entry per CDR3 protein. Among some 80,000 distinct CDR3 sequences listed, 18% were seen once. The sequencing here drew on PBMCs, mostly from graft donor cells, taken 360 days after TCRalphabeta/CD19-depleted stem cell transplant. These receptors were collected from a male patient aged 2 to 10 who had a stem cell transplant for acute lymphoblastic leukemia, so the T cells may come from the graft donor.

The genes are TRBV6-5 and TRBJ2-1; TRBD2 matches 8 bases. Losses at the gene ends were 2 bases for V and 5 bases for J; bases not matched to a gene: 8. Germline CDR1 reads MNHEY; CDR2 reads SVGAGI. The CDR3 consists of 16 residues. The CDR3 reads CASSYLIAGRNNEQFF. CDR3 nucleotides: TGTGCCAGCAGTTACCTCATAGCGGGAAGAAACAATGAGCAGTTCTTC.

This clonotype has more than one count but fewer than ten. This chain connects TRBV6-1 to TRBJ2-5; possible D gene TRBD1, 6 bases. Trimming removed 5 bases at V and 2 bases at J, with 12 bases between. Germline-derived CDR1 and CDR2 are MNHNS and SASEGT. The CDR3 spans 14 residues. CDR3 in DNA: TGTGCCAGCAGTCAGACAGGTTTGCAAGAGACCCAGTACTTC. Translated: CASSQTGLQETQYF.

A word on this clonotype: At one end the junction does not follow the germline gene, possibly because of a read error. The J gene is TRBJ2-7, the V gene TRBV6-5; the match to TRBD2 covers 8 bases. The CDR3 contains 12 residues. Looked up from germline, CDR1 is MNHEY and CDR2 is SVGAGI. In nucleotides, the CDR3 is TGTGCCGTCACTAGCGGCTCCTACGGGCAGTACTTC. It specifies CAVTSGSYGQYF.

This clonotype showed up just a few times. The chain couples TRBV6-5 to TRBJ1-6, with D tentatively TRBD1 (6 bases). Germline-derived CDR1 and CDR2 are MNHEY and SVGAGI. The CDR3 is 14 amino acids. The germline V and J ends were trimmed by 2 bases and 10 bases, with 12 bases remaining between them. Written as DNA, the CDR3 is TGTGCCAGCAGTTACCAACAGGGTTTCTCACCCCTCCACTTT. This codes for CASSYQQGFSPLHF.

The chain uses TRBV19 and TRBJ2-1; 7 bases agree with TRBD2. V gave up 3 bases and J gave up 8 bases; unmatched junction bases: 10. The CDR3 has 15 residues. Germline CDR1 LNHDA, CDR2 SQIVND (reference sequence). The chain's CDR3 is CASSILAGVGDEQFF. For the CDR3, the DNA is TGTGCCAGTAGTATTCTCGCGGGAGTGGGCGATGAGCAGTTCTTC.

The sample holds many counts of this clonotype. CDR3 nucleotides: TGTGCCAGCAGTTTTCAAATTTTAGATACGCAGTATTTT. This codes for CASSFQILDTQYF. The chain is built from TRBV12-3 or TRBV12-4 and TRBJ2-3; D gene unclear. The V end was cut by 3 bases, the J end by 5 bases, with 9 bases between. This CDR3 spans 13 amino acids.

There are a few counts of this clonotype. V gene TRBV7-8 combines with J gene TRBJ2-2; no clear D. Germline V gene data show CDR1 as SGHVS and CDR2 as FQNEAQ. The CDR3 contains 13 residues. The germline V and J ends were trimmed by 1 base and 7 bases, with 7 bases remaining between them. CDR3 sequence reads: CASSLGTGGELFF. DNA of the CDR3: TGTGCCAGCAGCTTAGGGACCGGCGGGGAGCTGTTTTTT.

This clonotype came up a few times. This chain connects TRBV6-1 to TRBJ2-4; TRBD1 aligns across 11 bases. Trimming took 7 bases from V and 9 from J; bases not matched to a gene: 11. Germline V gene lookup returns CDR1 MNHNS and CDR2 SASEGT. This CDR3 has 15 residues. Here the CDR3 DNA reads TGTGCCAGCAAGCGGACAGGGGGCGCGGAGGGCATTCAGTACTTC. Its translation is CASKRTGGAEGIQYF.

About this clonotype: The junction and the germline gene differ at one end; a read error may be behind it. The chain has TRBV7-9 and TRBJ1-1; TRBD1 is a possible D gene (6 bases). This CDR3 contains 16 residues. Germline CDR1 is SEHNR and CDR2 is FQNEAQ (reference sequence). The CDR3 sequence is CAGSISGGAPNTEAFF. The CDR3 DNA sequence: TGTGCCGGCAGCATAAGTGGGGGCGCCCCGAACACTGAAGCTTTCTTT.

In this sample, this clonotype turned up a few times. This chain connects TRBV9 to TRBJ2-3; D ambiguous. The CDR3 extends over 11 amino acids. In germline, CDR1 is SGDLS, CDR2 YYNGEE. Trimming stripped 3 bases from V and 6 bases from J, with 5 bases between. The CDR3 nucleotides are TGTGCCAGCAGCGCCGTGGATACGCAGTATTTT. This translates into CASSAVDTQYF.

J is TRBJ2-5 and V is TRBV5-1; 8 positions agree with TRBD1. The CDR3 runs 13 residues. Trimming at V came to 0 bases and at J to 5 bases, leaving 0 bases not matched to a gene. CDR1 and CDR2 from the germline V gene are SGHRS and YFSETQ. This CDR3 reads CASSLGTGETQYF. CDR3 sequence (DNA): TGCGCCAGCAGCTTGGGGACAGGGGAGACCCAGTACTTC.

The rearrangement links TRBV24-1 to TRBJ2-1, with 8 bases aligning to TRBD2. The V gene's germline CDR1 is KGHDR and CDR2 SFDVKD. Trimming at V came to 4 bases and at J to 4 bases, leaving 5 bases not matched to a gene. The CDR3 has 15 amino acids. For the CDR3, the DNA is TGTGCCACCAGTGACCCCGGGACTAGTTACAATGAGCAGTTCTTC. Translated, it gives CATSDPGTSYNEQFF.

The chain recombines TRBV12-3 or TRBV12-4 with TRBJ2-7; TRBD1 is a possible D gene (7 bases). Deletions cut 6 bases from V and 4 bases from J, with 16 bases between. The CDR3 runs to 14 residues. CDR3 residues: CASSAGQPIYEQYF. For the CDR3, the DNA is TGTGCCAGCAGCGCGGGACAGCCTATTTACGAGCAGTACTTC.

In its sample, this clonotype is large. This chain joins TRBV7-9 and TRBJ2-5; tentatively, D is TRBD1 or TRBD2 (5 bases each). The CDR3 is 15 amino acids. Germline assignment: CDR1 SEHNR and CDR2 FQNEAQ (reference sequence). Trimming removed 5 bases from V and 2 bases from J, with 15 bases in between. CDR3 DNA sequence: TGTGCCAGCAGCCGCCGCCGGGACGGACAAGAGACCCAGTACTTC. Translated: CASSRRRDGQETQYF.

This clonotype was observed a few times. The chain recombines TRBV2 with TRBJ2-1; 7 bases fit TRBD2. Looked up from germline, CDR1 is SNHLY and CDR2 is FYNNEI. CDR3 size: 17 residues. Unmatched junction bases numbered 15, after V lost 4 bases and J lost 6 bases. CDR3 in amino acids: CASSGPLRREWANEQFF. The CDR3 nucleotides are TGTGCCAGCAGTGGGCCTTTACGGCGGGAGTGGGCCAATGAGCAGTTCTTC.

This clonotype was seen many times. This rearrangement joins TRBV4-1 to TRBJ1-6; D is unclear. This CDR3 is 17 amino acids long. Germline V gene data show CDR1 as MGHRA and CDR2 as YSYEKL. V was cut by 2 bases and J by 0 bases, with 11 bases left in between. The CDR3 protein is CASSQRTASSYNSPLHF. The CDR3 DNA reads TGCGCCAGCAGCCAAAGGACGGCGAGCTCCTATAATTCACCCCTCCACTTT.

This clonotype was recorded many times. Relative to the germline gene, one junction end is altered; a read error may explain this. This chain links TRBV12-3 or TRBV12-4 with TRBJ1-4; D ambiguous. This CDR3 has 15 residues. CDR3 sequence (DNA): TGTGCCAGCAGTCCCGGGTGGCTACGGGAGGAAAAACTTTTTTTT. Translated: CASSPGWLREEKLFF.

This clonotype was recorded many times. The chain has TRBV5-1 and TRBJ2-1; D remains unclear. V lost 2 bases and J lost 10, with 7 bases in between. The length of the CDR3 is 11 residues. Germline CDR1 is SGHRS and CDR2 is YFSETQ. CDR3 sequence reads: CASSFLWEQFF. CDR3 DNA: TGCGCCAGCAGCTTTCTATGGGAGCAGTTCTTC.

This clonotype showed up just a few times. The J gene is TRBJ2-4, the V gene TRBV28, with D tentatively TRBD1 or TRBD2 (5 bases each). CDR3 length: 15 residues. Germline loops: CDR1 MDHEN, CDR2 SYDVKM. V was clipped by 2 bases and J by 2 bases, with 10 bases between them. In DNA, the CDR3 is TGTGCCAGCAGTTTAGGGGGTCCCACCAAAAACATTCAGTACTTC. It specifies CASSLGGPTKNIQYF.

The chain joins TRBV12-3 or TRBV12-4 to TRBJ2-7; 10 nucleotides agree with TRBD2. The CDR3 is 17 amino acids. V lost 5 bases and J lost 6; bases outside the gene matches: 16. This CDR3 reads CASSRAKLAGEFGEQYF. The DNA of the CDR3 is TGTGCCAGCAGTCGCGCCAAGCTAGCGGGAGAATTCGGCGAGCAGTACTTC.

This clonotype was detected many times. The chain carries TRBV20-1 and TRBJ2-4; TRBD2 aligns across 7 bases. With 0 bases clipped from V and 9 bases from J, the junction kept 5 bases outside the gene matches. The V gene's germline CDR1 is DFQATT and CDR2 SNEGSKA (reference sequence). This CDR3 region has 13 residues. In DNA form, the CDR3 reads TGCAGTGCTAGAGAGGGATCTAGCGGCATTCAGTACTTC. It is translated as CSAREGSSGIQYF.

The chain employs TRBV12-3 or TRBV12-4 and TRBJ2-7, with 7 bases lining up with TRBD1. V lost 3 bases and J lost 3; bases outside the gene matches: 14. CDR3 length equals 17 residues. CDR3 amino acids: CASSFGAGTATNYEQYF. The CDR3, as DNA: TGTGCCAGCAGTTTTGGTGCCGGGACAGCCACCAACTACGAGCAGTACTTC.

There are a few counts of this clonotype. The chain carries TRBV5-1 and TRBJ2-1; D is uncertain. Germline-derived CDR1 and CDR2 are SGHRS and YFSETQ. V was cut by 0 bases and J by 0 bases, with 13 bases left in between. The CDR3 spans 17 residues. The CDR3 here is CASSLVLRMSSYNEQFF. The CDR3 DNA sequence: TGCGCCAGCAGCTTGGTCCTGCGGATGAGCTCCTACAATGAGCAGTTCTTC.

This clonotype has a handful of counts. The chain is built from TRBV12-3 or TRBV12-4 and TRBJ1-4, with D possibly being TRBD1 (5 bases). Trimming shortened V by 6 bases and J by 5 bases, and 13 bases separated the two germline ends. The CDR3 consists of 14 residues. The CDR3 reads CASSLTGENEKLFF. The CDR3 coding sequence is TGTGCCAGCAGCCTTACGGGGGAGAATGAAAAACTGTTTTTT.

The gene calls are TRBV2 and TRBJ2-7; perhaps D is TRBD1 or TRBD2 (5 bases each). V shed 6 bases and J shed 3 bases, with 15 bases lying between them. The CDR3 sequence is 14 residues long. Germline V CDR1 and CDR2: SNHLY, FYNNEI. In DNA form, the CDR3 reads TGTGCCAGCAGGAGGGGCTCCCAACTCTACGAGCAGTACTTC. It is translated as CASRRGSQLYEQYF.